Sequencing of this T cell receptor (beta chain) was carried out in a study of control samples from healthy donors and cancer patients. Germline values: CDR1 SGHVS, CDR2 FNYEAQ. Trimming shortened V by 4 bases and J by 9 bases, and 15 bases separated the two germline ends. The CDR3 length is 13 residues. Produced via immunoSEQ multiplex PCR; TCRdb's table is partial and in-frame only. The table has 150,000 or so clones, approximately 93% seen once. The clonotype comes from a man younger than 35 in good health. This chain connects TRBV7-6 to TRBJ2-5; perhaps D is TRBD1 or TRBD2 (6 bases each). Sample: blood. The CDR3 region is CASSSYGGPAQYF. CDR3 sequence (DNA): TGTGCCAGCAGCTCTTACGGGGGCCCGGCCCAGTACTTC. The variable domain in full, completed from reference TRBV7-6 and TRBJ2-5, reads GAGVSQSPRYKVTKRGQDVALRCDPISGHVSLYWYRQALGQGPEFLTYFNYEAQQDKSGLPNDRFSAERPEGSISTLTIQRTEQRDSAMYRCASSSYGGPAQYFGPGTRLLVL.